The source of this T cell receptor beta chain is a study of blood T cell repertoires in COVID-19. The V gene end was trimmed by 4 bases and the J gene end by 7 bases; junction bases not matched to a gene: 7. The CDR3 has 15 amino acids. Germline CDR1 LNHDA, CDR2 SQIVND (reference sequence). Method: immunoSEQ multiplex PCR; TCRdb's copy keeps in-frame clones and lacks some. The table lists about 430,000 clones, about 88% of them singletons. The sequence was obtained from a woman aged 18-30 years who had been exposed to COVID-19. Material: PBMCs or T cells enriched from blood (not recorded which). V gene TRBV19 combines with J gene TRBJ1-5; 10 positions match TRBD1. The CDR3 DNA follows: TGTGCCAGTAGTACGGGACAGGGGATGGACCAGCCCCAGCATTTT. Translation: CASSTGQGMDQPQHF.